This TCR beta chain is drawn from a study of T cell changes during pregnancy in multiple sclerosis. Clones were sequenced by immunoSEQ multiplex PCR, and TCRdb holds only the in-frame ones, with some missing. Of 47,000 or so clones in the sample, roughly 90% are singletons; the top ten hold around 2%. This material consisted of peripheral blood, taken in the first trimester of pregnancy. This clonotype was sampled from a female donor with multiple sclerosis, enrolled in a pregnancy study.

CDR3 in DNA: TGTGCCAGCAGTGAACACAGGGCTGGAAACACCATATATTTT. Its translation is CASSEHRAGNTIYF. This chain connects TRBV6-1 to TRBJ1-3; D possibly corresponds to TRBD1 (6 bases). CDR3 length: 14 amino acids. The germline CDR1 and CDR2 sequences are MNHNS and SASEGT. The V end was cut by 2 bases, the J end by 2 bases, with 7 bases between.